This T cell receptor beta chain was obtained from a study of T cells in Graves' hyperthyroidism and ophthalmopathy. Study results and limitations: In validation, the model predicted ophthalmopathy. These predictions came a median approximately 6.5 months before onset.

The CDR3 regions of TCR beta were amplified from RNA transcripts. In the first-round RT-PCR of the TCR CDR3, the HTBI primer set was used. TCRdb reprocessed the multiplex PCR reads with MiXCR, giving one entry per CDR3 protein. The sample consists of hundreds of thousands of distinct CDR3 sequences, just under 45% of them appearing once. Germline CDR1 and CDR2: SGHTA and FQGNSA. This CDR3 contains 14 residues. The V gene end was trimmed by 4 bases and the J gene end by 4 bases; junction bases not matched to a gene: 3. Remarks on this clonotype: Its antigen is undetermined. This clone may be a read error of a much larger clone one base away.

The sequencing input was peripheral blood or thyroid tissue (not recorded which). The TCR originated in an adult man with Graves' disease, either hyperthyroidism or ophthalmopathy (not recorded which). The chain is built from TRBV7-2 and TRBJ1-4; 7 bases match TRBD1. CDR3 sequence reads: CASSWDSLNEKLFF. DNA of the CDR3: TGTGCCAGCAGCTGGGACAGCCTTAATGAAAAACTGTTTTTT.